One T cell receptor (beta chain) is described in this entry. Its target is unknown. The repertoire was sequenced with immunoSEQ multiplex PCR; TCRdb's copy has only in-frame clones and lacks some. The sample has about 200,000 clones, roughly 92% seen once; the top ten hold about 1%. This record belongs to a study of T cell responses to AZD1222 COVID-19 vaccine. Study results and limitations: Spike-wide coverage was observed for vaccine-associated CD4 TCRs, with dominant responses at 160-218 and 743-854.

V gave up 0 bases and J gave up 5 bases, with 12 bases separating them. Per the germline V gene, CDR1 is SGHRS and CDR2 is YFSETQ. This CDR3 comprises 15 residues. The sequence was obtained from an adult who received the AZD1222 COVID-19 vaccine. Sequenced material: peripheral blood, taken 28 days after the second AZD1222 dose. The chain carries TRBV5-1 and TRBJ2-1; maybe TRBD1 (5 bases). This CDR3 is CASSLDKSGNNEQFF. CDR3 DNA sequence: TGCGCCAGCAGCTTGGACAAATCAGGGAACAATGAGCAGTTCTTC.